Reported below is one TCR beta chain. This sample was taken from a study of blood T cell repertoires in COVID-19. On the study more broadly: Sites in the United States, Italy and Spain provided acute and convalescent COVID-19 samples.

Germline CDR1 is KGHSH and CDR2 is LQKENI. V was pared by 0 bases and J by 0 bases, with 12 bases between. This CDR3 contains 17 residues. The repertoire was sequenced with immunoSEQ multiplex PCR; TCRdb's copy has only in-frame clones and lacks some. This table holds around 450,000 clones, 90% found once. Recruits, aged about 18 to 95 years, lived in roughly 22 US areas. Clinical history reported by participants formed the basis on which cohorts were assigned. The source material was PBMCs or T cells enriched from blood (not recorded which). The clonotype was recovered from a man between 18 and 35 years old who had recovered from COVID-19. The V and J genes are TRBV18 and TRBJ1-3; D not certain. In DNA form, the CDR3 reads TGTGCCAGCTCACCACCGGAACGGCGGAGCTCTGGAAACACCATATATTTT. The encoded protein is CASSPPERRSSGNTIYF.